This T cell receptor (beta chain) is drawn from a study of blood T cell repertoires in COVID-19. The authors' processing: Amplification of reference gene primers provided the estimated nucleated cell counts. Profiled with immunoSEQ multiplex PCR; TCRdb holds only in-frame clones, not every one. V and J calls and clone size are those listed in that table; D and trimming were worked out from the DNA. The data hold 300,000 to 350,000 clones, with roughly 90% observed a single time. Participant-reported clinical history was the basis for cohort assignment. The study recruited exposed participants who had met a COVID-19 case within 2 weeks before entry. The junction had 5 bases not matched to a gene; V was cut back by 6 bases and J by 3 bases. Germline CDR1 reads SGHTA; CDR2 reads FQGTGA. The CDR3 runs 16 residues.

The J gene is TRBJ2-2, the V gene TRBV7-3; 12 bases align to TRBD2. Sequencing used PBMCs or T cells enriched from blood (not recorded which). The clonotype comes from a woman in her thirties who had been exposed to COVID-19. The CDR3 spells CASSPGLAGYTGELFF. CDR3 nucleotides: TGTGCCAGCAGTCCCGGACTAGCGGGATACACCGGGGAGCTGTTTTTT. Complete variable domain (other parts from reference TRBV7-3 and TRBJ2-2): GAGVSQTPSNKVTEKGKYVELRCDPISGHTALYWYRQSLGQGPEFLIYFQGTGAADDSGLPNDRFFAVRPEGSVSTLKIQRTERGDSAVYLCASSPGLAGYTGELFFGEGSRLTVL.